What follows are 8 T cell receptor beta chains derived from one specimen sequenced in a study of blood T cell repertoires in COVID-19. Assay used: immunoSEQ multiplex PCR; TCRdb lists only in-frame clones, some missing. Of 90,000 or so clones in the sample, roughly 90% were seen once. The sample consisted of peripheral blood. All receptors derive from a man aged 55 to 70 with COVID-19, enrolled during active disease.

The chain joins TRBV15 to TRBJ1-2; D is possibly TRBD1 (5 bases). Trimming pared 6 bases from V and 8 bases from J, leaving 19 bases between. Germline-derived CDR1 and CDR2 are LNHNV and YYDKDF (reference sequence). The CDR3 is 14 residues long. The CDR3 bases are TGTGCCACCAGGCCTCCGGCGGGGGAAACGGGCTACACCTTC. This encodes CATRPPAGETGYTF.

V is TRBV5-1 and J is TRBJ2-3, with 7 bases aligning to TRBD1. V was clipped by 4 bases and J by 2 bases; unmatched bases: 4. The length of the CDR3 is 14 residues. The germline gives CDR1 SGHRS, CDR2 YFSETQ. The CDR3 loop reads CASSLGQDTDTQYF. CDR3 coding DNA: TGCGCCAGCAGCCTCGGACAGGACACAGATACGCAGTATTTT.

The DNA for the CDR3 is TGTGCCAGCAGCCCGGGCCGGACGGACTACACTGAAGCTTTCTTT. It yields the protein CASSPGRTDYTEAFF. The chain has TRBV7-2 and TRBJ1-1, with unresolved D. The V gene's germline CDR1 is SGHTA and CDR2 FQGNSA. The CDR3 loop spans 15 amino acids. V was pared by 5 bases and J by 3 bases, with 16 bases between. Based on the CDR3 plus reference TRBV7-2 and TRBJ1-1, the full variable domain is GAGVSQSPSNKVTEKGKDVELRCDPISGHTALYWYRQSLGQGLEFLIYFQGNSAPDKSGLPSDRFSAERTGGSVSTLTIQRTQQEDSAVYLCASSPGRTDYTEAFFGQGTRLTVV.

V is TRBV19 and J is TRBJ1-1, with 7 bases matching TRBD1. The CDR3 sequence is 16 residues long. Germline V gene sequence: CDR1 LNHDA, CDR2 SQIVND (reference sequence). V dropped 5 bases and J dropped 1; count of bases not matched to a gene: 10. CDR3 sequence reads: CASSGGNRGTNTEAFF. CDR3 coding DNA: TGTGCCAGTAGTGGGGGGAACAGGGGTACGAACACTGAAGCTTTCTTT.

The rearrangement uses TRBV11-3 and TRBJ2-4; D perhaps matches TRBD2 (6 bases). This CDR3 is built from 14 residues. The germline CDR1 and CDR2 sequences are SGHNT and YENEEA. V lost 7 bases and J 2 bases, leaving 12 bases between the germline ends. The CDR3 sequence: CASKDGGTKNIQYF. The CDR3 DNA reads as TGTGCCAGCAAAGATGGGGGGACCAAAAACATTCAGTACTTC.

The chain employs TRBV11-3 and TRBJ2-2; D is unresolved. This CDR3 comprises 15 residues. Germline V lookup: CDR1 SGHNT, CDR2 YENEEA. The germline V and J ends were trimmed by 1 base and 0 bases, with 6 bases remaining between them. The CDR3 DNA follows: TGTGCCAGCAGCTTAGGTCAGGCGAACACCGGGGAGCTGTTTTTT. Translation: CASSLGQANTGELFF.

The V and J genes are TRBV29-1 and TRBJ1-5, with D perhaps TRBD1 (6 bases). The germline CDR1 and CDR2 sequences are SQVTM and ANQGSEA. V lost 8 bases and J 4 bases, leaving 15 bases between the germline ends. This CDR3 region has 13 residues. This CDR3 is CSTTDSYNQPQHF. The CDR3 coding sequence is TGCAGCACAACGGACAGTTATAATCAGCCCCAGCATTTT.

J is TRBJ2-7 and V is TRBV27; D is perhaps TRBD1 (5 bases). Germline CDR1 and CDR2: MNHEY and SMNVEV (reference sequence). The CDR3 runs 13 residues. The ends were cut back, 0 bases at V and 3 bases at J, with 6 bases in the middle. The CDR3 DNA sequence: TGTGCCAGCAGTTTATCCGACAGCTACGAGCAGTACTTC. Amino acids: CASSLSDSYEQYF.